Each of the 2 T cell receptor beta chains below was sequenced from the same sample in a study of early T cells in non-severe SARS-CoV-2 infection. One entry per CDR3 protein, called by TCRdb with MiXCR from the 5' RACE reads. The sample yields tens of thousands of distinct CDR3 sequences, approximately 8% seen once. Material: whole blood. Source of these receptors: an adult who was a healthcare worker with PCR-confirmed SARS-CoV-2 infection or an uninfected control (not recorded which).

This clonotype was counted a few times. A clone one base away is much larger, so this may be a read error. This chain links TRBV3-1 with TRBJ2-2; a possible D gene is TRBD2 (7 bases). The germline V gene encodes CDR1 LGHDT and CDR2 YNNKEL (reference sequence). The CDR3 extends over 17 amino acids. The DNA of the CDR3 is TGTGCCAGCAACCAAGTCCCCACAGGGAGGGGACCGGGGAAGCTGTTTTTT. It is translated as CASNQVPTGRGPGKLFF.

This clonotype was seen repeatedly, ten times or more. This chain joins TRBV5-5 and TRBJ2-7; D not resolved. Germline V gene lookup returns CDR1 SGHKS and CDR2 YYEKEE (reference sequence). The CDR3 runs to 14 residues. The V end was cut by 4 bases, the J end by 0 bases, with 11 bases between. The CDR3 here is CASSRAPDSYEQYF. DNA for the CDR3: TGTGCCAGCAGCCGCGCGCCGGACTCCTACGAGCAGTACTTC.